A single sample gave rise to the 27 T cell receptor beta chains below, sequenced in a study of early stage breast cancer tumors. Using immunoSEQ multiplex PCR, the repertoire was profiled, and TCRdb retains in-frame clones only, with some absent. The sample yields more than 60,000 clones, under 85% seen once. Sequencing was performed on blood. The receptors shown here come from a person between 55 and 69 years old with breast cancer.

The chain employs TRBV7-3 and TRBJ2-2; possible D gene TRBD2, 5 bases. Trimming removed 4 bases at V and 8 bases at J, with 11 bases between. The CDR3 covers 13 residues. Germline assignment: CDR1 SGHTA and CDR2 FQGTGA. The DNA for the CDR3 is TGTGCCAGCAGCTACGCTAGCAATGGGGAGCTGTTTTTT. Encoded protein: CASSYASNGELFF.

J is TRBJ1-1 and V is TRBV19; 7 positions match TRBD1. J gave up 5 bases and V 6 bases, and 15 bases lay outside the gene matches. CDR1 and CDR2 (germline): LNHDA, SQIVND (reference sequence). The CDR3 contains 16 residues. For the CDR3, the DNA is TGTGCCAGTAGGATCTTACAGGGGTCCGCGGGGACTGAAGCTTTCTTT. The encoded protein is CASRILQGSAGTEAFF.

The chain combines TRBV6-1 with TRBJ1-1; TRBD1 matches 9 bases. The germline CDR1 and CDR2 sequences are MNHNS and SASEGT. This CDR3 has 15 residues. With V trimmed by 6 bases and J by 2 bases, 7 bases remained unmatched. CDR3 in DNA: TGTGCCAGCAGGGACAGGGGAGAAACCAACACTGAAGCTTTCTTT. Its translation is CASRDRGETNTEAFF.

This clone has only a few counts. The chain carries TRBV19 and TRBJ2-3; TRBD1 aligns across 10 bases. The CDR3 is 14 residues long. CDR1 is LNHDA and CDR2 is SQIVND in the germline V gene (reference sequence). Losses at the gene ends were 5 bases for V and 6 bases for J; bases not matched to a gene: 5. CDR3 nucleotide sequence: TGTGCCAGTAGTCGACAGGGGGCGGCTGATACGCAGTATTTT. This gives the protein CASSRQGAADTQYF.

V and J are TRBV7-9 and TRBJ2-7; 7 bases are a match to TRBD1. The ends lost 3 bases at V and 3 bases at J; junction bases unmatched: 11. Per the germline V gene, CDR1 is SEHNR and CDR2 is FQNEAQ (reference sequence). This CDR3 contains 16 residues. Here the CDR3 reads CASSLGNTGVDYEQYF. CDR3 coding DNA: TGTGCCAGCAGCTTGGGAAATACAGGGGTTGACTACGAGCAGTACTTC.

This chain connects TRBV5-6 to TRBJ1-5, with no clear D. The ends were cut back, 5 bases at V and 4 bases at J, with 7 bases in the middle. In germline, CDR1 is SGHDT, CDR2 YYEEEE. The CDR3 consists of 12 residues. CDR3 sequence: CASSLRNQPQHF. For the CDR3, the DNA is TGTGCCAGCAGTCTGAGAAATCAGCCCCAGCATTTT.

The chain carries TRBV7-9 and TRBJ1-6, with a possible D match to TRBD1 (6 bases). Germline CDR1 SEHNR, CDR2 FQNEAQ (reference sequence). The CDR3 covers 16 residues. Trimming removed 5 bases at V and 10 bases at J, with 21 bases between. The CDR3 DNA follows: TGTGCCAGCAGCCCCGGCTGGGGGACAAGCGGATCACCCCTCCACTTT. Encoded protein: CASSPGWGTSGSPLHF.

The J gene is TRBJ2-2, the V gene TRBV7-3; 7 nucleotides align to TRBD2. CDR3 length equals 16 residues. Trimming took 1 base from V and 7 from J; bases not matched to a gene: 9. From germline, CDR1 is SGHTA and CDR2 FQGTGA. CDR3 loop: CASSLNVRGGLGELFF. As DNA, the CDR3 is TGTGCCAGCAGCTTAAATGTGCGCGGGGGTCTCGGGGAGCTGTTTTTT.

This chain uses TRBV4-2 with TRBJ1-2; D possibly corresponds to TRBD1 (6 bases). The CDR3 sequence is 15 residues long. Trimming took off 3 bases at V and 0 bases at J, with 11 bases between the two ends. The germline V gene encodes CDR1 LGHNA and CDR2 YNFKEQ. CDR3 residues: CASSQPGAANYGYTF. The CDR3 nucleotides are TGTGCCAGCAGCCAGCCAGGGGCGGCTAACTATGGCTACACCTTC.

J is TRBJ1-1 and V is TRBV5-1; no clear D. Germline V gene lookup returns CDR1 SGHRS and CDR2 YFSETQ. The CDR3 is 14 residues long. With 4 bases removed from V and 0 bases from J, the gap between germline ends came to 10 bases. CDR3 bases: TGCGCCAGCAGCCCCGGACGGATGAACACTGAAGCTTTCTTT. This translates into CASSPGRMNTEAFF.

This sequence joins TRBV9 and TRBJ1-4, with D hard to call. The V and J ends lost 0 bases and 8 bases respectively, with 11 bases between them. CDR3 length equals 14 residues. Germline V lookup: CDR1 SGDLS, CDR2 YYNGEE. CDR3 nucleotides: TGTGCCAGCAGCGTAGATCCGGCTAGGGAAAAACTGTTTTTT. The encoded protein is CASSVDPAREKLFF.

The genes are TRBV7-9 and TRBJ1-2, with a tentative D call TRBD1 (6 bases). V was shortened by 2 bases and J by 6 bases, with 16 bases between the two germline ends. The CDR3 length is 15 residues. From germline, CDR1 is SEHNR and CDR2 FQNEAQ (reference sequence). CDR3 region: CASSLPLRRGHGYTF. The CDR3 coding sequence is TGTGCCAGCAGCTTACCTCTCCGACGGGGGCATGGCTACACCTTC.

A single count supports this clone. The V and J genes are TRBV5-6 and TRBJ2-6; D gene unclear. V was trimmed by 2 bases and J by 3 bases, leaving 6 bases between them. This CDR3 has 14 amino acids. CDR1 and CDR2 (germline): SGHDT, YYEEEE. The CDR3 DNA reads as TGTGCCAGCAGCTTATCGGGTGGGGCCAACGTCCTGACTTTC. Translating it yields CASSLSGGANVLTF.

The DNA of the CDR3 is TGTGCCAGCAGTTTATTGACACGGGACAGGGTCGGAGAGACCCAGTACTTC. Its translation is CASSLLTRDRVGETQYF. This chain connects TRBV28 to TRBJ2-5; TRBD1 matches at 9 bases. V was pared by 1 base and J by 4 bases, with 10 bases of the junction left unmatched. The CDR3 is 17 amino acids. CDR1 is MDHEN and CDR2 is SYDVKM in the germline V gene.

This chain uses TRBV10-3 with TRBJ1-5, with D possibly matching TRBD1 (6 bases). V was cut by 10 bases and J by 7 bases, with 17 bases left in between. The CDR3 contains 13 residues. Germline lookup yields CDR1 ENHRY and CDR2 SYGVKD. The CDR3 is CASSEQGGQPQHF. CDR3 sequence (DNA): TGTGCCAGCTCCGAACAGGGTGGACAGCCCCAGCATTTT.

The V and J genes are TRBV6-1 and TRBJ2-5; 7 bases map to TRBD1. The CDR3 extends over 15 amino acids. With 6 bases clipped from V and 5 bases from J, the junction kept 12 bases outside the gene matches. Per germline, CDR1 MNHNS and CDR2 SASEGT. CDR3 DNA sequence: TGTGCCAGCAGGGGGGTCGAAGGGGGCGGTGAGACCCAGTACTTC. Its translation is CASRGVEGGGETQYF.

V usage is TRBV4-2 and J usage is TRBJ1-2, with D unresolved. The CDR3 extends over 14 amino acids. CDR1 is LGHNA, CDR2 YNFKEQ, per germline. Trimming pared 1 base from V and 0 bases from J, leaving 6 bases between. The CDR3 region is CASSQANANYGYTF. CDR3 nucleotide sequence: TGTGCCAGCAGCCAAGCAAATGCTAACTATGGCTACACCTTC.

V and J are TRBV5-4 and TRBJ2-7; a possible D gene is TRBD1 (6 bases). V was pared by 4 bases and J by 0 bases, with 11 bases between. Germline V lookup: CDR1 SGHNT, CDR2 YYREEE (reference sequence). The CDR3 is 14 residues long. CDR3 residues: CASSRDTFSYEQYF. The CDR3 region has the DNA TGTGCCAGCAGCCGGGACACCTTCTCCTACGAGCAGTACTTC.

The chain uses TRBV5-1 and TRBJ2-5, with D hard to call. This CDR3 has 11 amino acids. Trimming cost V 2 bases and J 4 bases, with 3 bases left between them. Per the germline V gene, CDR1 is SGHRS and CDR2 is YFSETQ. The CDR3: CASSFRETQYF. The CDR3 bases are TGCGCCAGCAGCTTTAGAGAGACCCAGTACTTC.

The chain links TRBV6-5 to TRBJ2-5; 11 nucleotides align to TRBD2. J gave up 5 bases and V 4 bases, and 3 bases lay outside the gene matches. Looked up from germline, CDR1 is MNHEY and CDR2 is SVGAGI. CDR3 size: 14 residues. The CDR3 coding sequence is TGTGCCAGCAGTTCTAGCGGGGGGCGGGAGACCCAGTACTTC. Translated, it gives CASSSSGGRETQYF.

The chain couples TRBV7-2 to TRBJ1-5; 7 bases fit TRBD1. J gave up 0 bases and V 2 bases, and 7 bases lay outside the gene matches. Looked up from germline, CDR1 is SGHTA and CDR2 is FQGNSA. This CDR3 is built from 17 residues. The CDR3 is CASSLQPGTASNQPQHF. Written as DNA, the CDR3 is TGTGCCAGCAGCTTACAACCGGGGACAGCTAGCAATCAGCCCCAGCATTTT.

This clone has a count of ten or more. The CDR3 DNA reads TGTGCCACCAGCAGAGGGGCGGTAGGTCCCCTCCACTTT. It is translated as CATSRGAVGPLHF. V usage is TRBV15 and J usage is TRBJ1-6; D gene uncertain. With 1 base removed from V and 13 bases from J, the gap between germline ends came to 11 bases. The CDR3 length is 13 residues. Per germline, CDR1 LNHNV and CDR2 YYDKDF (reference sequence).

This clone was observed once. The CDR3 region is CASNRQGNTEAFF. Written as DNA, the CDR3 is TGCGCCAGCAATAGACAGGGCAACACTGAAGCTTTCTTT. This sequence joins TRBV5-1 and TRBJ1-1, with 7 bases identical to TRBD1. This CDR3 has 13 amino acids. V was pared by 6 bases and J by 2 bases, with 4 bases of the junction left unmatched. CDR1 and CDR2 (germline): SGHRS, YFSETQ.

The V gene is TRBV5-1, the J gene TRBJ2-3; D is uncertain. Trimming pared 4 bases from V and 2 bases from J, leaving 5 bases between. There are 12 residues in the CDR3. Germline-derived CDR1 and CDR2 are SGHRS and YFSETQ. The CDR3 nucleotides read TGCGCCAGCAGCGCCACCACAGATACGCAGTATTTT. Its translation is CASSATTDTQYF.

This clone has just one count. Here the CDR3 reads CASRPGDRVNQPQHF. The CDR3 coding sequence is TGTGCCAGCAGACCCGGGGACAGGGTGAATCAGCCCCAGCATTTT. The chain combines TRBV6-5 with TRBJ1-5; TRBD1 matches at 9 bases. CDR1 is MNHEY and CDR2 is SVGAGI in the germline V gene. J gave up 4 bases and V 6 bases, and 7 bases lay outside the gene matches. This CDR3 is 15 amino acids long.

The CDR3 loop reads CASSQGLYTGELFF. The CDR3 bases are TGTGCCAGCAGCCAAGGGCTATACACCGGGGAGCTGTTTTTT. This sequence joins TRBV7-3 and TRBJ2-2, with no clear D. Trimming left V 5 bases short and J 3 bases short, with 10 bases between. The germline CDR1 and CDR2 sequences are SGHTA and FQGTGA. This CDR3 has 14 residues.

V and J are TRBV5-5 and TRBJ1-4, with D uncertain. The V and J ends lost 3 bases and 10 bases respectively, with 16 bases between them. CDR1 is SGHKS and CDR2 is YYEKEE in the germline V gene (reference sequence). This CDR3 contains 14 residues. The CDR3 loop reads CASSSLQALGKLFF. CDR3 DNA: TGTGCCAGCAGCTCCCTGCAGGCTCTCGGAAAACTGTTTTTT.